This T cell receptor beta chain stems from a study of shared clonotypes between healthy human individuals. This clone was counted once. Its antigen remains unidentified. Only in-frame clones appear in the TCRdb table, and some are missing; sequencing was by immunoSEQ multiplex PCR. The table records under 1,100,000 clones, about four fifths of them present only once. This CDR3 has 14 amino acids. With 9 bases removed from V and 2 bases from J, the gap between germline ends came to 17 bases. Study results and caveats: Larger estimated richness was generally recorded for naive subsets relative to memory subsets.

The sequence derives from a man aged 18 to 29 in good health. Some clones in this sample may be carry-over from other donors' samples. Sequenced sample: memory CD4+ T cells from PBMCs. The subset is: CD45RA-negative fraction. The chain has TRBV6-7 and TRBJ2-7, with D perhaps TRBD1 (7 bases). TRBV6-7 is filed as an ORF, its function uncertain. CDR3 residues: CASGWGDRAYEQYF. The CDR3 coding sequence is TGTGCCAGTGGTTGGGGGGACAGAGCCTACGAGCAGTACTTC.